This T cell receptor (beta chain) was captured by sequencing in a study of radiation and T cells in renal cell carcinoma. Sequenced by immunoSEQ multiplex PCR; TCRdb stores in-frame clones only, minus some. The data contain some 150,000 clones, around nine tenths of them singletons. Time point in this sample: blood 4 weeks post-SBRT, at nephrectomy. The treatment was: 15 Gy SBRT to primary tumor, nephrectomy 4 weeks later. The germline CDR1 and CDR2 sequences are ENHRY and SYGVKD. The CDR3 runs to 12 residues. V was cut by 2 bases and J by 7 bases, with 8 bases left in between. With respect to this clone: Its target is not known.

Study-level findings and limits: From baseline, blood top tumor clonotypes peaked at 2 weeks post-radiation. Without pretreatment biopsies, baseline tumor clonotype presence was undetermined.

Sequenced here: blood, sampled from a patient whose treatment included radiotherapy and nephrectomy. The TCR comes from a woman aged 45 to 65 with renal cell carcinoma. The genes are TRBV10-3 and TRBJ1-1; no clear D. CDR3 DNA sequence: TGTGCCATCAGTGAGGGGGTAGGTGAAGCTTTCTTT. Amino acids: CAISEGVGEAFF.